A selection of T cell receptor beta chains follows, all from one sample in a study of vaccination and CD4 T cells after COVID-19. TCRdb called the PCR reads again in MiXCR, with one record for every CDR3 protein. The sample consists of 14,000 to 15,000 distinct CDR3 sequences, roughly 73% of them appearing once. Their antigen targets remain unknown. Specimen: CD4+ T cells from blood, cultured in vitro. These receptors all come from a human donor who had recovered from COVID-19. Both conserved end residues are part of each CDR3. D genes are given only for firm matches. Only part of the rows carry a size: once, few, many, or a class if the clone is expanded.

CDR3aa: CASSTSGTTTGELFF; CDR3nt: TGTGCCAGCAGCACTTCCGGGACTACGACCGGGGAGCTGTTTTTT; d_gene: TRBD2; abundance: NA; j_gene: TRBJ2-2; v_gene: TRBV7-2; len: 15
CDR3aa: CASSPGRAYNSPLHF; CDR3nt: TGTGCCAGCAGTCCGGGACGAGCCTATAATTCACCCCTCCACTTT; d_gene: NA; abundance: NA; j_gene: TRBJ1-6; v_gene: TRBV6-2/TRBV6-3; len: 15
CDR3aa: CASSYSSENSPLHF; CDR3nt: TGTGCCAGCAGTTACTCGTCGGAGAATTCACCCCTCCACTTT; d_gene: NA; abundance: NA; j_gene: TRBJ1-6; v_gene: TRBV6-5; len: 14
CDR3aa: CASSYGAKGWGNQPQHF; CDR3nt: TGTGCCAGCAGTTACGGCGCGAAGGGGTGGGGCAATCAGCCCCAGCATTTT; d_gene: NA; abundance: NA; j_gene: TRBJ1-5; v_gene: TRBV6-2/TRBV6-3; len: 17
CDR3aa: CASSKPAASGEDTQYF; CDR3nt: TGCGCCAGCAGTAAACCCGCGGCTAGCGGTGAGGATACGCAGTATTTT; d_gene: TRBD2; abundance: NA; j_gene: TRBJ2-3; v_gene: TRBV10-1; len: 16
CDR3aa: CASSSQQGVRGGYTF; CDR3nt: TGTGCCAGCAGTTCCCAACAGGGGGTGAGGGGGGGCTACACCTTC; d_gene: TRBD1; abundance: few; j_gene: TRBJ1-2; v_gene: TRBV7-2; len: 15
CDR3aa: CASSSGTLNQPQHF; CDR3nt: TGTGCCAGCAGTTCCGGGACACTGAATCAGCCCCAGCATTTT; d_gene: NA; abundance: NA; j_gene: TRBJ1-5; v_gene: TRBV6-5; len: 14
CDR3aa: CASTNQTSMYLCASNLRAGYTF; CDR3nt: NA; d_gene: NA; abundance: NA; j_gene: TRBJ1-2; v_gene: TRBV5-1; len: 22
CDR3aa: CASSLVSGMNTEAFF; CDR3nt: TGTGCCAGCAGCTTAGTGTCAGGCATGAACACTGAAGCTTTCTTT; d_gene: NA; abundance: NA; j_gene: TRBJ1-1; v_gene: TRBV7-2; len: 15
CDR3aa: CASSLYAAGWIGANVLTF; CDR3nt: TGTGCCAGCAGTTTATATGCGGCAGGGTGGATAGGGGCCAACGTCCTGACTTTC; d_gene: NA; abundance: NA; j_gene: TRBJ2-6; v_gene: TRBV28; len: 18
CDR3aa: CASSDVGTQYF; CDR3nt: TGTGCCAGCAGTGACGTTGGGACCCAGTACTTC; d_gene: NA; abundance: NA; j_gene: TRBJ2-5; v_gene: TRBV6-4; len: 11
CDR3aa: CASSLTRTGNYGYTF; CDR3nt: TGTGCCAGCAGCTTGACACGGACAGGGAACTATGGCTACACCTTC; d_gene: TRBD1; abundance: once; j_gene: TRBJ1-2; v_gene: TRBV7-2; len: 15
CDR3aa: CASSSSRQETQYF; CDR3nt: TGTGCCAGCAGCTCCAGCCGTCAAGAGACCCAGTACTTC; d_gene: NA; abundance: NA; j_gene: TRBJ2-5; v_gene: TRBV11-2; len: 13
CDR3aa: CASSLRLAVTGELFF; CDR3nt: TGTGCCAGCAGCTTAAGGCTAGCCGTCACCGGGGAGCTGTTTTTT; d_gene: NA; abundance: NA; j_gene: TRBJ2-2; v_gene: TRBV7-2; len: 15
CDR3aa: CASSYWGRGGSRETQYF; CDR3nt: TGTGCCAGCAGTTACTGGGGACGGGGTGGTTCGCGGGAGACCCAGTACTTC; d_gene: NA; abundance: NA; j_gene: TRBJ2-5; v_gene: TRBV6-5; len: 17
CDR3aa: CAIIGGHTIEQFF; CDR3nt: TGTGCCATTATTGGGGGCCACACAATTGAGCAGTTCTTC; d_gene: NA; abundance: NA; j_gene: TRBJ2-1; v_gene: TRBV7-9; len: 13
CDR3aa: CASSPTPLGGYTF; CDR3nt: TGTGCCAGCAGTCCGACACCTTTGGGTGGCTACACCTTC; d_gene: NA; abundance: NA; j_gene: TRBJ1-2; v_gene: TRBV7-2; len: 13
CDR3aa: CAHSNTEAFF; CDR3nt: TGTGCCCATTCCAACACTGAAGCTTTCTTT; d_gene: NA; abundance: NA; j_gene: TRBJ1-1; v_gene: TRBV7-7; len: 10
CDR3aa: CASSPGTGRSPYEQYF; CDR3nt: TGTGCCAGTAGCCCCGGGACAGGCCGATCCCCCTACGAGCAGTACTTC; d_gene: TRBD1; abundance: NA; j_gene: TRBJ2-7; v_gene: TRBV19; len: 16
CDR3aa: CASSLEVSSGSSYNEQFF; CDR3nt: TGTGCCAGCAGCTTAGAGGTGTCTAGCGGGAGCTCCTACAATGAGCAGTTCTTC; d_gene: TRBD2; abundance: NA; j_gene: TRBJ2-1; v_gene: TRBV7-2; len: 18
CDR3aa: CASSLTSGHGGNEQFF; CDR3nt: TGTGCCAGCAGCCTTACAAGCGGGCACGGGGGGAATGAGCAGTTCTTC; d_gene: TRBD2; abundance: NA; j_gene: TRBJ2-1; v_gene: TRBV5-4; len: 16
CDR3aa: CASSPSGDRGIYQQYF; CDR3nt: TGTGCCAGCAGCCCATCTGGCGACAGGGGGATTTACCAGCAGTACTTC; d_gene: TRBD1; abundance: NA; j_gene: TRBJ2-7; v_gene: TRBV11-3; len: 16
CDR3aa: CASSFGAASGTDTQYF; CDR3nt: TGTGCCAGCAGCTTCGGTGCGGCCTCCGGCACAGATACGCAGTATTTT; d_gene: NA; abundance: NA; j_gene: TRBJ2-3; v_gene: TRBV7-9; len: 16
CDR3aa: CASSYTSQTSGSHEQYF; CDR3nt: TGTGCCAGCAGTTATACCTCGCAGACTAGCGGGAGCCACGAGCAGTACTTC; d_gene: TRBD2; abundance: NA; j_gene: TRBJ2-7; v_gene: TRBV7-2; len: 17
CDR3aa: CASSFRARLTSSDTGELFF; CDR3nt: TGTGCCAGCAGCTTTAGAGCGCGGCTTACCTCCTCGGACACCGGGGAGCTGTTTTTT; d_gene: NA; abundance: NA; j_gene: TRBJ2-2; v_gene: TRBV7-2; len: 19
CDR3aa: CASSSHLGRAGETQYF; CDR3nt: TGTGCCAGCAGTTCTCACCTCGGCCGGGCGGGGGAGACCCAGTACTTC; d_gene: NA; abundance: NA; j_gene: TRBJ2-5; v_gene: TRBV12-3/TRBV12-4; len: 16
CDR3aa: CASSLGLAADTQYF; CDR3nt: TGTGCCAGCAGCTTAGGGCTAGCGGCAGATACGCAGTATTTT; d_gene: TRBD2; abundance: NA; j_gene: TRBJ2-3; v_gene: TRBV7-9; len: 14
CDR3aa: CASSESPSETQYF; CDR3nt: TGTGCCAGCAGTGAGTCTCCGTCGGAGACCCAGTACTTC; d_gene: NA; abundance: NA; j_gene: TRBJ2-5; v_gene: TRBV25-1; len: 13
CDR3aa: CASSKVPRGAANTEAFF; CDR3nt: TGTGCCAGTAGTAAGGTTCCACGGGGGGCGGCGAACACTGAAGCTTTCTTT; d_gene: NA; abundance: once; j_gene: TRBJ1-1; v_gene: TRBV19; len: 17
CDR3aa: CASSDPPARGFF; CDR3nt: TGTGCCAGCAGCGACCCCCCGGCACGGGGTTTCTTT; d_gene: NA; abundance: NA; j_gene: TRBJ1-1; v_gene: TRBV7-9; len: 12
CDR3aa: CASSEPRGHYEQYF; CDR3nt: TGTGCCAGCAGTGAGCCCAGGGGGCACTACGAGCAGTACTTC; d_gene: TRBD1; abundance: NA; j_gene: TRBJ2-7; v_gene: TRBV2; len: 14